This TCR beta chain comes out of a study of shared T cell receptors in the human thymus. On this clone: One end of the junction is discordant with germline, which a read error may explain.

Germline-derived CDR1 and CDR2 are ENHRY and SYGVKD. This CDR3 is 20 amino acids long. Here immunoSEQ multiplex PCR was the method, and the copy in TCRdb shows in-frame clones only, minus some. The repertoire holds about 660,000 clones, with approximately 88% as singletons. Separately, the same data were catalogued under a study of human thymus T cells. That work states: Donors consisted of healthy Finnish infants (having corrective surgery for congenital heart defects). Biased V and J segment usage appeared in thymus and peripheral blood. Highly overlapping thymic repertoires in unrelated individuals were reported by related research.

Sequencing was done on a sample of thymocytes. The sequence derives from a boy under two years old with a congenital heart defect. The chain links TRBV10-3 to TRBJ1-5; D call uncertain. The CDR3 loop reads CAISEYRGRRRPFSNQPQHF. The CDR3 DNA follows: TGTGCCATCAGTGAGTATAGAGGGAGGAGGCGACCTTTTAGCAACCAGCCCCAGCATTTT.